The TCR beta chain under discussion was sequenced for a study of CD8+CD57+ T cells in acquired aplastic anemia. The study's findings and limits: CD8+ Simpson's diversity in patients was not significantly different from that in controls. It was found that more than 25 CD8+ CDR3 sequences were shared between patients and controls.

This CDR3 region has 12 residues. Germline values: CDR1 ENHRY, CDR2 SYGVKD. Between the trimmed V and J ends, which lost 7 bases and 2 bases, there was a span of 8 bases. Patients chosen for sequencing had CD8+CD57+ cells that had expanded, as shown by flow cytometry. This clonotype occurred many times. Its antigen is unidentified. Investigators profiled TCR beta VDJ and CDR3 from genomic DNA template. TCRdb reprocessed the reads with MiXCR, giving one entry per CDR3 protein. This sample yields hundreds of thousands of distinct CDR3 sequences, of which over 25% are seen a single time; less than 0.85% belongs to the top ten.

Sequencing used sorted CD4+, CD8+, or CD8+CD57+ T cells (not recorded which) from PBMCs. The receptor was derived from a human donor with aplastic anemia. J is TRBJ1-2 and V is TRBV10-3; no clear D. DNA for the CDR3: TGTGCCATCAATCAGGTCAACTATGGCTACACCTTC. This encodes CAINQVNYGYTF.